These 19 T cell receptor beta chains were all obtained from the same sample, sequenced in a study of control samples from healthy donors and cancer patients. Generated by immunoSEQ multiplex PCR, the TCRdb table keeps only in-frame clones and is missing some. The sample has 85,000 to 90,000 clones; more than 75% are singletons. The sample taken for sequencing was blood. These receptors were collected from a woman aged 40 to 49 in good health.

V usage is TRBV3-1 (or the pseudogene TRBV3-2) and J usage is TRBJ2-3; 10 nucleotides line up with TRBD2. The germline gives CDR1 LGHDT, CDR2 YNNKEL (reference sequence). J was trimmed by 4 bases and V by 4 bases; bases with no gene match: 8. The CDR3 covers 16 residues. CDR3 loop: CASSPQAGGRPDTQYF. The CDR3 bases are TGTGCCAGCAGCCCCCAAGCGGGGGGGCGACCAGATACGCAGTATTTT.

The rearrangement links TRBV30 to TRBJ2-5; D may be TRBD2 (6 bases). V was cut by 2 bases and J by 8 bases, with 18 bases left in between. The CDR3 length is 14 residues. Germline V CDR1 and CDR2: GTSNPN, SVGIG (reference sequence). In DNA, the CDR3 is TGTGCCTGGAGTTTTCGGGGTGGCGGGGCAACCCAGTACTTC. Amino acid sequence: CAWSFRGGGATQYF.

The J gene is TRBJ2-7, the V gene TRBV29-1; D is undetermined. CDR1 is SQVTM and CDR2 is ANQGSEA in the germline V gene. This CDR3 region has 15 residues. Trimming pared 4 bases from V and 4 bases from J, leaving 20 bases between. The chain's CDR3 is CSVGYRSSHNYEQYF. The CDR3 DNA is TGCAGCGTTGGGTACCGGTCCTCTCATAATTACGAGCAGTACTTC.

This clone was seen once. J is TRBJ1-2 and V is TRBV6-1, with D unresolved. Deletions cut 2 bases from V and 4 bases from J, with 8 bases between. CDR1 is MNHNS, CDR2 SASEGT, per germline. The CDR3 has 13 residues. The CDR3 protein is CASSELILYGYTF. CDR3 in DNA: TGTGCCAGCAGTGAATTAATACTCTATGGCTACACCTTC.

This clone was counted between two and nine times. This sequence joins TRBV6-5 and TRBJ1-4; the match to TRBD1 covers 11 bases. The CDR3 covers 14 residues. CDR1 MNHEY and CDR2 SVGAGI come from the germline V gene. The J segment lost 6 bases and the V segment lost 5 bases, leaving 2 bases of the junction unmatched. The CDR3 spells CASSKDRGHEKLFF. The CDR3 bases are TGTGCCAGCAGTAAGGACAGGGGGCATGAAAAACTGTTTTTT.

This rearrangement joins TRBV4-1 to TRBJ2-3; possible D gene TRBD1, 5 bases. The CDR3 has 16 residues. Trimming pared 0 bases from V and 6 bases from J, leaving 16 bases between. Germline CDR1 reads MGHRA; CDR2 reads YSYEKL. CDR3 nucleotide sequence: TGCGCCAGCAGCCAAGAGGACAACTCGGCCGGGGATACGCAGTATTTT. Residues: CASSQEDNSAGDTQYF.

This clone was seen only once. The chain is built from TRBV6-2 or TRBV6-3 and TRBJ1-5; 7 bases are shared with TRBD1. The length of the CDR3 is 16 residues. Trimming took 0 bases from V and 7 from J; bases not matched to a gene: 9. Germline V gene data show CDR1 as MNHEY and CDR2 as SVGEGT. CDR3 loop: CASSYSSRGGSQPQHF. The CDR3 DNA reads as TGTGCCAGCAGTTACTCATCCAGGGGGGGTTCCCAGCCCCAGCATTTT.

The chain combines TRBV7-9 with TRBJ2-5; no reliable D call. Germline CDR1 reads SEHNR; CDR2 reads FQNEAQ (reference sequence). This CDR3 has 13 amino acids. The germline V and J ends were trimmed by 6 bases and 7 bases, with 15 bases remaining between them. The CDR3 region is CASSSDTARTQYF. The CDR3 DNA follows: TGTGCCAGCAGTTCCGACACCGCAAGGACCCAGTACTTC.

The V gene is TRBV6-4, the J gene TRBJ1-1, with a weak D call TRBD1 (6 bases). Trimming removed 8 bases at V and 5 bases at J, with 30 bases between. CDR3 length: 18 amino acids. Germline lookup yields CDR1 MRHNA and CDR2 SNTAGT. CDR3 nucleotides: TGTGCCAGCCCCTATTGGAGGGGGTACGAAGGCCCGAAGACTGAAGCTTTCTTT. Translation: CASPYWRGYEGPKTEAFF.

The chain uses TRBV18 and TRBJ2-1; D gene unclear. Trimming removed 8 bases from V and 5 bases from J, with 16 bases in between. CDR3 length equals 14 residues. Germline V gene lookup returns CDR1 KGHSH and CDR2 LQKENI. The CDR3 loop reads CASRQAPPHNEQFF. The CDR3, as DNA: TGTGCCAGCAGGCAAGCCCCCCCCCACAATGAGCAGTTCTTC.

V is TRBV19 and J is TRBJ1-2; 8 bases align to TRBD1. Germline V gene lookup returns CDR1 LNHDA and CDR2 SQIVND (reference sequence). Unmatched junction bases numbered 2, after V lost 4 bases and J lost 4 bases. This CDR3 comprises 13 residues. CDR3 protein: CASSTGQGYGYTF. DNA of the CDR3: TGTGCCAGTAGTACCGGACAGGGCTATGGCTACACCTTC.

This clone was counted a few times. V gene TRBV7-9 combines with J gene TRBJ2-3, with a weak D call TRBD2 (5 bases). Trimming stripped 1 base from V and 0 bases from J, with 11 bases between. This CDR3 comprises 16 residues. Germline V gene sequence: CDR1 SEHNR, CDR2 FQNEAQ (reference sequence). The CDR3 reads CASSLVWRASTDTQYF. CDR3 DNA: TGTGCCAGCAGCTTAGTATGGCGGGCTAGCACAGATACGCAGTATTTT.

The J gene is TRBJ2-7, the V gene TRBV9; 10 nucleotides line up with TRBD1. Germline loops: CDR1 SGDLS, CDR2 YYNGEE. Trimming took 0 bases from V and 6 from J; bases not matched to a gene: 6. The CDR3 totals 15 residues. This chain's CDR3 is CASSVVGDRGSEQYF. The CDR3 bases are TGTGCCAGCAGCGTAGTCGGGGACAGGGGCTCCGAGCAGTACTTC.

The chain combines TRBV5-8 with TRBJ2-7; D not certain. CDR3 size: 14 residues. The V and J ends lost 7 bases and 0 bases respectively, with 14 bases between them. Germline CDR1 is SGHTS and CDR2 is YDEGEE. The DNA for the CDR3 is TGTGCCAGCCTCCGGGTTACATACTCCTACGAGCAGTACTTC. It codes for CASLRVTYSYEQYF.

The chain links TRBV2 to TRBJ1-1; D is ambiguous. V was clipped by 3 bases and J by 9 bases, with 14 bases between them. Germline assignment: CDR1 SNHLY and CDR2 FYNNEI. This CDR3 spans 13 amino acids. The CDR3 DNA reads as TGTGCCAGCAGTGATATTGTAGGGCGTAAAGCTTTCTTT. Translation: CASSDIVGRKAFF.

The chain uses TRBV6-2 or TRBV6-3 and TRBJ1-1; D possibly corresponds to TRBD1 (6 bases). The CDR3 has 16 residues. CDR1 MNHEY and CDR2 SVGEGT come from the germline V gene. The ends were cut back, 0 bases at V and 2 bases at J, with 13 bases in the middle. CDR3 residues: CASSYSKGDYNTEAFF. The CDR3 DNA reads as TGTGCCAGCAGTTACTCGAAGGGGGATTATAACACTGAAGCTTTCTTT.

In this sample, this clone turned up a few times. The CDR3 sequence: CASSERTGSSAFF. CDR3 sequence (DNA): TGTGCCAGCAGTGAACGGACAGGGTCTTCAGCTTTCTTT. The V gene is TRBV6-1, the J gene TRBJ1-1, with TRBD1 matching 8 bases. This CDR3 spans 13 amino acids. Germline assignment: CDR1 MNHNS and CDR2 SASEGT. Trimming removed 2 bases from V and 10 bases from J; junction bases left unmatched: 6.

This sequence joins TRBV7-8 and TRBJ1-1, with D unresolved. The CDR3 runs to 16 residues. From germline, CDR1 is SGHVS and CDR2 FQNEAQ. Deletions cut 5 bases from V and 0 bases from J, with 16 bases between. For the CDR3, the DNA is TGTGCCAGCAGCCGGCCCGAGGTGGGGATGAACACTGAAGCTTTCTTT. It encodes CASSRPEVGMNTEAFF.

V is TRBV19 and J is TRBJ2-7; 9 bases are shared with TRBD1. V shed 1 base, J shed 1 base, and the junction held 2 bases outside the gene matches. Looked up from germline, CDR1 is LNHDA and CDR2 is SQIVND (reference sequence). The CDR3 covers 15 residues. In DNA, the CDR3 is TGTGCCAGTAGTATAGCACAGGGGGCGTCCTACGAGCAGTACTTC. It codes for CASSIAQGASYEQYF.